This T cell receptor beta chain was identified in a study of T cell changes during pregnancy in multiple sclerosis. Using immunoSEQ multiplex PCR, the repertoire was profiled, and TCRdb retains in-frame clones only, with some absent. The data contain roughly 61,000 clones, around 94% of them singletons. The CDR3 has 15 amino acids, counting both end residues. A remark on this clone: The DNA is omitted, as the CDR3 cannot be located on it reliably, and the CDR3 follows TCRdb's listing.

This rearrangement joins TRBV12-2 to TRBJ2-7; TRBD2 is the table's D call, not checked against the DNA. TRBV12-2 is an annotated pseudogene. The sequenced sample was CD8+ T cells from peripheral blood mononuclear cells, obtained after pregnancy. The receptor was derived from a female donor with multiple sclerosis, enrolled in a pregnancy study. This chain's CDR3 is CASRGWASGNDEQYF.